This TCR beta chain was recorded in a study of blood T cell repertoires in COVID-19 (dated by TCRdb to 2019 to 2021). For the study in its entirety: The collaborator samples originated in the United States, Italy and Spain and spanned the acute and convalescent phases of COVID-19. Samples came from the ongoing ImmuneRACE study (first 160 participants) plus 1,254 subjects from 6 global collaborators. The sample metadata nearly always contained a de-identified subject ID, COVID-19 status, age in years and sex. The prospective study material was composed of cDNA or gDNA derived from T cells, B-cell-depleted T cells, or PBMCs. Deeply sampled blood TCRbeta repertoires from subjects exposed to, actively infected with, or recovered from COVID-19 were included in the dataset. HLA class I and class II types, where available, came from metadata supplied by the sample provider rather than from assay-based typing. The repertoires were released in a freely available public database meant as a resource for research on the immune response to SARS-CoV-2. Beyond this particular receptor, the publication reports: The amount of clinical and demographic metadata varied by source and participant and was provided uncurated.

Participants in the prospective study were enrolled through a virtual design, were aged about 18 to 89 years, and lived in 24 United States geographic areas. In the prospective study, cohorts were assigned on the basis of participant-reported clinical history obtained from a screening survey and a study questionnaire. Exposed participants had been in contact with someone with a PCR-confirmed or clinician-diagnosed COVID-19 case within 2 weeks of study entry. In the prospective study, mobile phlebotomists collected whole blood, serum and a nasopharyngeal or oropharyngeal swab from each participant. Additional blood draws and questionnaires over an approximately two-month period could optionally be provided by prospective study participants. Prospective study blood samples were shipped either frozen or at room temperature before DNA extraction. TCRbeta CDR3 regions were amplified from genomic DNA by means of the immunoSEQ Assay, a bias-controlled multiplex PCR. The authors' analysis ran thus. Nucleated cell counts per sample were estimated from amplification of reference gene primers within the assay. To quantify the absolute abundance of each unique TCRbeta CDR3 rearrangement, sequence reads were collapsed and filtered. Productive Simpson clonality was computed per sample as the square root of Simpson's diversity index over productive rearrangements. TCRdb retrieved this table from immuneACCESS and kept in-frame rearrangements only. Not all clones are present; in checked studies, unresolved V genes account for under half, and no reason is known for the remainder. The V and J calls and clone size are taken from that table; D and trimming were inferred from the DNA. Here the sample has roughly 380,000 clones; 88% occur a single time. In total, the top ten clones hold around 0.92% of the sample.

Including cysteine and phenylalanine, the CDR3 has 13 amino acids. Solely the CDR3 DNA is kept, with 39 bases framed from the first base. The germline V gene encodes CDR1 MDHEN and CDR2 SYDVKM. Trimmed from V: 1 base; trimmed from J: 14 bases; junction bases lacking a gene match: 7. Comments on this clone: Its antigen has not been determined. Base quality data are lacking; no much larger clone is found one base away.

This clonotype was sampled from a woman between 25 and 40 years old who had been exposed to COVID-19. The receptor chain draws on TRBV28 and TRBJ1-5; 8 bases in the junction line up with TRBD1. The specimen sequenced was PBMCs or T cells enriched from blood (not recorded which). The CDR3 loop reads CASSLLWGQVKHF. The DNA sequence is as follows: TGTGCCAGCAGTTTATTATGGGGACAGGTAAAGCATTTT.